These 10 T cell receptor beta chains were sequenced from one sample in a study of post-analysis software for immune sequencing data. Notes on the study in general: Four or five TRBV segments occurring more often in patients than controls included TRBV5-6, TRBV5-1 and TRBV20-1.

Incorporated into the TCR beta cDNA libraries were unique molecular identifiers, which served to reduce PCR and sequencing biases. TCRdb used MiXCR to reprocess the PCR reads, holding one entry per CDR3 protein. Of some 800,000 distinct CDR3 sequences in the sample, under 60% were seen once. What these receptors recognize is not known. The sample comprised blood. The receptor set was obtained from a girl aged 10-17 years with multiple sclerosis.

The rearrangement links TRBV12-3 or TRBV12-4 to TRBJ2-5, with D perhaps TRBD1 (5 bases). Trimming stripped 9 bases from V and 5 bases from J, with 19 bases between. This CDR3 comprises 14 residues. CDR3 protein: CASRYRQMPETQYF. The CDR3 DNA reads TGTGCCAGTAGGTATCGACAGATGCCGGAGACCCAGTACTTC.

This clonotype was seen just once. The V gene is TRBV12-3 or TRBV12-4, the J gene TRBJ2-3, with TRBD2 matching over 13 bases. There are 17 residues in the CDR3. V trimming: 8 bases; J trimming: 1 base; junction bases outside the gene matches: 9. The CDR3 reads CASSLAGGPHGTDTQYF. The CDR3 DNA reads TGTGCCAGCTCACTAGCGGGAGGGCCACATGGCACAGATACGCAGTATTTT.

The V gene is TRBV6-2 or TRBV6-3, the J gene TRBJ2-6; D is unresolved. The CDR3 sequence is 14 residues long. The ends were cut back, 2 bases at V and 0 bases at J, with 2 bases in the middle. Germline assignment: CDR1 MNHEY and CDR2 SVGEGT. CDR3 nucleotides: TGTGCCAGCAGTTACAACTCTGGGGCCAACGTCCTGACTTTC. It codes for CASSYNSGANVLTF.

The table lists this clonotype with a count of one. This chain connects TRBV4-2 to TRBJ1-5, with a weak D call TRBD1 (6 bases). Germline CDR1 LGHNA, CDR2 YNFKEQ. Trimming removed 1 base from V and 3 bases from J, with 16 bases in between. This CDR3 is built from 17 residues. The CDR3 region has the DNA TGTGCCAGCAGCCAAGGTCGGGTAGGGGACAACAATCAGCCCCAGCATTTT. It codes for CASSQGRVGDNNQPQHF.

This chain connects TRBV11-2 to TRBJ2-3; TRBD2 matches at 10 bases. V lost 2 bases to trimming and J lost 5 bases; unmatched junction nucleotides: 4. The CDR3 loop spans 15 amino acids. The germline CDR1 and CDR2 sequences are SGHAT and FQNNGV. The CDR3 protein is CASSLRSGRGDTQYF. The CDR3, as DNA: TGTGCCAGCAGCTTAAGGAGCGGGAGGGGAGATACGCAGTATTTT.

The chain couples TRBV20-1 to TRBJ2-5, with 7 bases identical to TRBD1. Trimming took 6 bases from V and 6 from J; bases not matched to a gene: 4. This CDR3 has 11 amino acids. CDR1 is DFQATT and CDR2 is SNEGSKA in the germline V gene (reference sequence). This chain's CDR3 is CSAHRGQTQYF. CDR3 nucleotide sequence: TGCAGTGCCCACAGGGGACAGACCCAGTACTTC.

This clonotype came up once. This chain links TRBV6-2 or TRBV6-3 with TRBJ1-5; 9 nucleotides line up with TRBD1. This CDR3 comprises 18 residues. Germline V lookup: CDR1 MNHEY, CDR2 SVGEGT. V trimming: 2 bases; J trimming: 2 bases; junction bases outside the gene matches: 10. Here the CDR3 DNA reads TGTGCCAGCAGTTACATCGGACAGGGGCTGGGTGGCAATCAGCCCCAGCATTTT. Its translation: CASSYIGQGLGGNQPQHF.

This chain connects TRBV5-8 to TRBJ2-4; D is possibly TRBD1 (6 bases). The CDR3 covers 15 residues. CDR1 SGHTS and CDR2 YDEGEE come from the germline V gene. The ends were cut back, 4 bases at V and 7 bases at J, with 18 bases in the middle. CDR3 loop: CASSQGQSDGNIQYF. CDR3 bases: TGTGCCAGCAGCCAAGGACAGTCCGACGGGAACATTCAGTACTTC.

The CDR3 here is CASSSIGYNEQFF. The CDR3 DNA follows: TGTGCCAGCAGTTCCATTGGGTACAATGAGCAGTTCTTC. The J gene is TRBJ2-1, the V gene TRBV7-6; D is ambiguous. In germline, CDR1 is SGHVS, CDR2 FNYEAQ. Trimming left V 6 bases short and J 4 bases short, with 10 bases between. The CDR3 length is 13 residues.

This chain joins TRBV4-1 and TRBJ2-7, with D possibly matching TRBD2 (5 bases). There are 14 residues in the CDR3. CDR1 is MGHRA, CDR2 YSYEKL, per germline. Trimming took off 1 base at V and 2 bases at J, with 9 bases between the two ends. This CDR3 is CASSQVLGTYEQYF. The CDR3 nucleotides are TGCGCCAGCAGCCAAGTACTAGGCACCTACGAGCAGTACTTC.